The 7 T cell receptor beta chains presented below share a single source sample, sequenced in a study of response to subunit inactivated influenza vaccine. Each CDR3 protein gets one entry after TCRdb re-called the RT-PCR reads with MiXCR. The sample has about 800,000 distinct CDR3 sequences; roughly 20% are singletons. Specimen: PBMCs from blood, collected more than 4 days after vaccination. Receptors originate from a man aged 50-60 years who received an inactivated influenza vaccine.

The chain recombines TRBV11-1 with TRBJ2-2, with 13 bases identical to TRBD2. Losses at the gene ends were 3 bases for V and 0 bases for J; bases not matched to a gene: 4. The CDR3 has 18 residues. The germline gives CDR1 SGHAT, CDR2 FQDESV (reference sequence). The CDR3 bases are TGTGCCAGCAGCTTCCGGGGACTAGCGGGAACGAACACCGGGGAGCTGTTTTTT. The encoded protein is CASSFRGLAGTNTGELFF.

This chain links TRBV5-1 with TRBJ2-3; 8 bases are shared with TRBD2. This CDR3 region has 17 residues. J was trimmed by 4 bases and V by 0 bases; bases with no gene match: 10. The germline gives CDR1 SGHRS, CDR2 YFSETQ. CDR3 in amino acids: CASSLGTSSSMADTQYF. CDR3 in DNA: TGCGCCAGCAGCTTGGGGACTAGCTCTTCCATGGCAGATACGCAGTATTTT.

In DNA form, the CDR3 reads TGCAGTGCTAGAGATCGTGAGGTGATAAGCTCCTACGAGCAGTACTTC. It yields the protein CSARDREVISSYEQYF. The chain uses TRBV20-1 and TRBJ2-7; D is ambiguous. Germline values: CDR1 DFQATT, CDR2 SNEGSKA (reference sequence). This CDR3 contains 16 residues. Trimming removed 0 bases at V and 0 bases at J, with 15 bases between.

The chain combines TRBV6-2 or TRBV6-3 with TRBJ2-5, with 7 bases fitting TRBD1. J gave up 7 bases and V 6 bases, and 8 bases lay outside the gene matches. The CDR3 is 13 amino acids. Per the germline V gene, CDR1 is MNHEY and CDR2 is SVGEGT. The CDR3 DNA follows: TGTGCCAGCAGATCACAGGGGCGGTGGACCCAGTACTTC. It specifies CASRSQGRWTQYF.

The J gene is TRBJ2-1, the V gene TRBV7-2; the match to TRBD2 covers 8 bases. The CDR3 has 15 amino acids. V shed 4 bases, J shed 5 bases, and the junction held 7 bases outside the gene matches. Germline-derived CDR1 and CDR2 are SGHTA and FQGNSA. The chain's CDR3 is CASSSSGGSHNEQFF. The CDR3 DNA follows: TGTGCCAGCAGCTCGAGCGGGGGATCCCACAATGAGCAGTTCTTC.

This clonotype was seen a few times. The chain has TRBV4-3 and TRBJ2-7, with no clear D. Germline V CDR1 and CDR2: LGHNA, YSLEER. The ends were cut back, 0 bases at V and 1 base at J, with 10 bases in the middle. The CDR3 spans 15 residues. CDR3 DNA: TGCGCCAGCAGCCAAGATGCCAGCTGGTCCTACGAGCAGTACTTC. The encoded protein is CASSQDASWSYEQYF.

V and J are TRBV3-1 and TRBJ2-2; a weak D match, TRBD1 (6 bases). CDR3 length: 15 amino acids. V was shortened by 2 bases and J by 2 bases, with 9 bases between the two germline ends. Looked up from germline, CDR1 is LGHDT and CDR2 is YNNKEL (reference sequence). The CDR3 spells CASSQRTVNTGELFF. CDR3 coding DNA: TGTGCCAGCAGCCAACGGACAGTTAACACCGGGGAGCTGTTTTTT. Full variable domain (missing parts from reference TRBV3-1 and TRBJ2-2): DTAVSQTPKYLVTQMGNDKSIKCEQNLGHDTMYWYKQDSKKFLKIMFSYNNKELIINETVPNRFSPKSPDKAHLNLHINSLELGDSAVYFCASSQRTVNTGELFFGEGSRLTVL.